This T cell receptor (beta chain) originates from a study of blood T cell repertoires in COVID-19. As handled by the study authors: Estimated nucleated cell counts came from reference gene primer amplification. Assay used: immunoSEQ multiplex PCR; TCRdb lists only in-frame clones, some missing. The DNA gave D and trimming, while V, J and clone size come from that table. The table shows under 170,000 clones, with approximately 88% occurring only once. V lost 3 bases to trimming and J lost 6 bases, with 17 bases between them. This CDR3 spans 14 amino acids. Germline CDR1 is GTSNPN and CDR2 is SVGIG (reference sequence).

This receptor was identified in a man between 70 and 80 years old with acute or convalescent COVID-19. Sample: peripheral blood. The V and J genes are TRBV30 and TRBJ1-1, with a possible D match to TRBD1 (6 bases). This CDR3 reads CAWRGSGASSEAFF. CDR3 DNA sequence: TGTGCCTGGAGGGGGTCAGGGGCTAGTTCTGAAGCTTTCTTT.